One sample yielded the 17 T cell receptor beta chains listed below, sequenced in a study of vaccination and CD4 T cells after COVID-19. The treatment: approximately nine-day PBMC culture with coronavirus spike peptide pools or control peptides (ViraFEST assay). These receptors' antigens are unknown. CD4+ T cells that had been cultured provided DNA sequenced with the Oncomine TCR Beta short-read assay. TCRdb processed the PCR reads anew with MiXCR; each CDR3 protein has one entry. Of about 18,000 distinct CDR3 sequences listed, about 50% are singletons. What was sequenced was CD4+ T cells from blood, cultured in vitro. The receptor source for this set is a human donor who had recovered from COVID-19.

This chain links TRBV20-1 with TRBJ2-7; 8 nucleotides align to TRBD1. Per the germline V gene, CDR1 is DFQATT and CDR2 is SNEGSKA (reference sequence). Trimming took 2 bases from V and 7 from J; bases not matched to a gene: 10. The CDR3 extends over 14 amino acids. DNA for the CDR3: TGCAGTGCTAGAATTACAGGGGGTGGATGGGAGCAGTACTTC. Amino acid sequence: CSARITGGGWEQYF.

The genes are TRBV7-2 and TRBJ2-1; 7 bases agree with TRBD2. V shed 4 bases, J shed 8 bases, and the junction held 5 bases outside the gene matches. The CDR3 sequence is 13 residues long. The V gene's germline CDR1 is SGHTA and CDR2 FQGNSA. In DNA form, the CDR3 reads TGTGCCAGCAGCTCTGGGGGGGGTTATGAGCAGTTCTTC. Residues: CASSSGGGYEQFF. The variable domain in full, with the rest retrieved from reference TRBV7-2 and TRBJ2-1, is GAGVSQSPSNKVTEKGKDVELRCDPISGHTALYWYRQSLGQGLEFLIYFQGNSAPDKSGLPSDRFSAERTGGSVSTLTIQRTQQEDSAVYLCASSSGGGYEQFFGPGTRLTVL.

The gene calls are TRBV2 and TRBJ1-1; TRBD1 might be the D (5 bases). The CDR3 is made up of 14 amino acids. Trimming stripped 8 bases from V and 3 bases from J, with 16 bases between. In germline, CDR1 is SNHLY, CDR2 FYNNEI. CDR3 sequence: CASGGLTSYTEAFF. The CDR3 nucleotides are TGTGCCAGCGGGGGTTTGACCAGTTACACTGAAGCTTTCTTT.

The CDR3: CSARPSEGGENEKLFF. CDR3 nucleotide sequence: TGCAGTGCTAGACCATCGGAGGGGGGAGAGAATGAAAAACTGTTTTTT. The chain joins TRBV20-1 to TRBJ1-4, with D possibly TRBD1 on 6 matching bases. Trimming left V 2 bases short and J 5 bases short, with 18 bases between. This CDR3 is built from 16 residues. Per germline, CDR1 DFQATT and CDR2 SNEGSKA (reference sequence).

V gene TRBV4-1 combines with J gene TRBJ1-5, with D perhaps matching TRBD1 (6 bases). CDR1 and CDR2 from the germline V gene are MGHRA and YSYEKL. V was cut by 4 bases and J by 5 bases, with 12 bases left in between. This CDR3 has 14 amino acids. CDR3: CASSRGGSYQPQHF. DNA for the CDR3: TGCGCCAGCAGCCGGGGGGGCAGTTATCAGCCCCAGCATTTT.

This clonotype has just a few counts. V and J are TRBV2 and TRBJ1-6; D gene uncertain. The ends were cut back, 8 bases at V and 7 bases at J, with 12 bases in the middle. The CDR3 is 13 residues long. Germline assignment: CDR1 SNHLY and CDR2 FYNNEI. The CDR3 bases are TGTGCCAGCGGCTGGGCAGCAAATTCACCCCTCCACTTT. This encodes CASGWAANSPLHF. Full variable domain (rest looked up from reference TRBV2 and TRBJ1-6): EPEVTQTPSHQVTQMGQEVILRCVPISNHLYFYWYRQILGQKVEFLVSFYNNEISEKSEIFDDQFSVERPDGSNFTLKIRSTKLEDSAMYFCASGWAANSPLHFGNGTRLTVT.

This clonotype was counted a single time. This chain links TRBV12-3 or TRBV12-4 with TRBJ2-3, with D hard to call. V shed 4 bases and J shed 6 bases, with 8 bases lying between them. This CDR3 region has 12 residues. CDR3 bases: TGTGCCAGCAGTTCGTGGGTGGATACGCAGTATTTT. Protein product: CASSSWVDTQYF.

This clonotype was picked up a small number of times. The V call is TRBV20-1, the J call TRBJ2-3, with D perhaps being TRBD1 or TRBD2 (7 bases each). This CDR3 is 18 amino acids long. Germline-derived CDR1 and CDR2 are DFQATT and SNEGSKA (reference sequence). Between the trimmed V and J ends, which lost 2 bases and 0 bases, there was a span of 21 bases. As DNA, the CDR3 is TGCAGTGCTAGACCGCAAGCGGGACAGCCTTCTAGCACAGATACGCAGTATTTT. This encodes CSARPQAGQPSSTDTQYF.

The chain combines TRBV7-2 with TRBJ2-1; possibly TRBD1 for D (8 bases). CDR3 length: 13 amino acids. Trimming removed 11 bases at V and 2 bases at J, with 13 bases between. Germline V gives CDR1 SGHTA, CDR2 FQGNSA. DNA of the CDR3: TGTGCCCACAGGGGGGGGCCCTACAATGAGCAGTTCTTC. Protein: CAHRGGPYNEQFF.

This rearrangement joins TRBV18 to TRBJ1-5; TRBD1 is a possible D gene (5 bases). Germline V gives CDR1 KGHSH, CDR2 LQKENI. The V and J ends lost 5 bases and 5 bases respectively, with 16 bases between them. This CDR3 is built from 15 residues. CDR3 region: CASSSQGSIDQPQHF. The DNA of the CDR3 is TGTGCCAGCTCATCCCAGGGTAGTATTGATCAGCCCCAGCATTTT.

This clonotype was recorded only once. The chain uses TRBV5-1 and TRBJ2-7; 7 bases match TRBD1. Trimming took 3 bases from V and 7 from J; bases not matched to a gene: 10. From germline, CDR1 is SGHRS and CDR2 YFSETQ. The CDR3 length is 14 residues. In nucleotides, the CDR3 is TGCGCCAGCAGCTCTAGGACGGTGACAGGGGAGCAGTACTTC. Translation gives CASSSRTVTGEQYF.

The chain joins TRBV6-1 to TRBJ1-1; 8 bases map to TRBD1. Per the germline V gene, CDR1 is MNHNS and CDR2 is SASEGT. The CDR3 is made up of 16 amino acids. V was pared by 4 bases and J by 4 bases, with 11 bases of the junction left unmatched. This CDR3 is CASSAIIGQGSTEAFF. The CDR3, as DNA: TGTGCCAGCAGTGCGATAATCGGACAGGGAAGCACTGAAGCTTTCTTT.

The chain recombines TRBV18 with TRBJ2-7; TRBD1 matches 7 bases. The CDR3 contains 14 residues. Germline CDR1 KGHSH, CDR2 LQKENI. V gave up 3 bases and J gave up 3 bases; unmatched junction bases: 5. CDR3 amino acids: CASSPQTGNYEQYF. CDR3 in DNA: TGTGCCAGCTCACCCCAGACAGGGAACTACGAGCAGTACTTC.

This clonotype was observed a handful of times. This chain connects TRBV10-3 to TRBJ1-5, with unresolved D. This CDR3 has 13 amino acids. Germline V gene lookup returns CDR1 ENHRY and CDR2 SYGVKD. V lost 6 bases, J lost 1 base, and 7 bases lay in between. The CDR3 DNA sequence: TGTGCCATCAGCGGCGGGAGCAATCAGCCCCAGCATTTT. Translation gives CAISGGSNQPQHF.

The J gene is TRBJ2-7, the V gene TRBV20-1; no reliable D call. The CDR3 has 12 residues. V shed 3 bases and J shed 9 bases, with 15 bases lying between them. CDR1 and CDR2 (germline): DFQATT, SNEGSKA (reference sequence). The CDR3 is CSASSYPNGQYF. CDR3 nucleotides: TGCAGTGCTAGTTCATATCCAAACGGGCAGTACTTC.

This clonotype was picked up a small number of times. The chain is built from TRBV28 and TRBJ1-2, with a possible D match to TRBD1 (5 bases). Trimming pared 2 bases from V and 7 bases from J, leaving 14 bases between. Germline CDR1 is MDHEN and CDR2 is SYDVKM. The CDR3 extends over 14 amino acids. As DNA, the CDR3 is TGTGCCAGCAGTTTACAGGCAGGGACTTCTGGCTACACCTTC. Translation gives CASSLQAGTSGYTF.

The V gene is TRBV20-1, the J gene TRBJ1-5; D is uncertain. This CDR3 has 14 residues. Between the trimmed V and J ends, which lost 0 bases and 6 bases, there was a span of 12 bases. Looked up from germline, CDR1 is DFQATT and CDR2 is SNEGSKA (reference sequence). CDR3 residues: CSARDPTATQPQHF. The CDR3 bases are TGCAGTGCTAGAGATCCAACAGCTACTCAGCCCCAGCATTTT.